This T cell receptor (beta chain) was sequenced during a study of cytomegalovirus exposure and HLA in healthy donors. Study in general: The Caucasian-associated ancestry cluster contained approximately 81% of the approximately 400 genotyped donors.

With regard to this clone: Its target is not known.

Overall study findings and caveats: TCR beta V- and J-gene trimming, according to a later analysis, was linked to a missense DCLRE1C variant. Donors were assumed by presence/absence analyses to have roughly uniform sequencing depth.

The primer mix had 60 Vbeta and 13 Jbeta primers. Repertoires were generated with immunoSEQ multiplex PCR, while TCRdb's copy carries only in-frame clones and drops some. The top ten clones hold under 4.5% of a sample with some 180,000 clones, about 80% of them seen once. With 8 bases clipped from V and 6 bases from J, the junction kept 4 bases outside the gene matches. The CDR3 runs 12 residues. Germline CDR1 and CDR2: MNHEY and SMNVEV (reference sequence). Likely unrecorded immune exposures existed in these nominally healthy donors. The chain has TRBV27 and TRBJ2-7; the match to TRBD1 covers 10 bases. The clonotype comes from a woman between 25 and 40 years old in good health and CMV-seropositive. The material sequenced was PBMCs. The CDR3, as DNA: TGTGCCAGCCGGACAGGGGGTGGCGAGCAGTACTTC. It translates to CASRTGGGEQYF.